This T cell receptor (beta chain) was recorded in a study of T cell responses to AZD1222 COVID-19 vaccine. To note about this clone: What it binds is not known. At one of its ends the junction is not consistent with the germline gene, which may arise from a read error.

Points from the study as a whole: Following two doses of AZD1222, Spike-specific TCR breadth and depth rose. Spike regions recognized by vaccine-associated CD4 TCRs spanned the protein, led by 160-218 and 743-854. Reportedly, close to half of spike-specific TCRs are directed against unmutated variant regions.

CDR1 and CDR2 from the germline V gene are SGHTA and FQGNSA. The CDR3 is made up of 14 amino acids. This table comes from immunoSEQ multiplex PCR, and its TCRdb copy is limited to in-frame clones, with some not included. Seen here are 130,000 or so clones, 91% observed once, and the top ten hold 7.5% to 9.5%. This chain uses TRBV7-2 with TRBJ1-1; D uncertain. The receptor was isolated from an adult who received the MenACWY meningococcal vaccine as a control. The sequenced sample was peripheral blood, obtained 28 days after the second dose of the MenACWY control vaccine. The CDR3 region is CASNLGLRNTEAFF. The CDR3 region has the DNA TGTGCCAGCAACTTAGGTTTAAGGAACACTGAAGCTTTCTTT.